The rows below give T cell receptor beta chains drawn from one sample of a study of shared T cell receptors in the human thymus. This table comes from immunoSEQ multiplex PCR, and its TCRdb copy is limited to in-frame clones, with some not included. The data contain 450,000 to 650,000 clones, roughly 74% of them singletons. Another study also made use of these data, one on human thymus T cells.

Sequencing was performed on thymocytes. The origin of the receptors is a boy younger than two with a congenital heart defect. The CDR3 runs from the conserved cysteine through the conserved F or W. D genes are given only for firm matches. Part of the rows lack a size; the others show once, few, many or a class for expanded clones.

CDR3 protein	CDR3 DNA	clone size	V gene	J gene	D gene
CASSSDRWGNTEAFF	TGTGCCAGCAGCTCTGACAGGTGGGGGAACACTGAAGCTTTCTTT	.	TRBV7-8	TRBJ1-1	.
CASTPRWALEAFF	TGTGCCAGCACCCCCCGGTGGGCCCTTGAAGCTTTCTTT	few	TRBV28	TRBJ1-1	.
CATSRGGASDGYEQYF	TGTGCCACCAGCAGAGGGGGAGCGTCGGATGGATACGAGCAGTACTTC	few	TRBV15	TRBJ2-7	.
CSVHRDRSNTEAFF	TGCAGCGTCCACCGGGACAGGTCGAACACTGAAGCTTTCTTT	.	TRBV29-1	TRBJ1-1	TRBD1
CASSSTGQGVETQYF	TGTGCCAGCAGCTCAACTGGACAGGGGGTAGAGACCCAGTACTTC	few	TRBV13	TRBJ2-5	TRBD1
CSVGGPGTAAF	TGCAGCGTGGGGGGTCCCGGGACAGCAGCCTTC	.	TRBV29-1	TRBJ1-2	TRBD1
CASSGRQGNGELFF	TGTGCCAGCAGCGGGAGACAGGGTAACGGGGAGCTGTTTTTT	.	TRBV14	TRBJ2-2	TRBD1
CASSESGDRAYEQYF	TGTGCCAGCAGTGAATCGGGGGACAGGGCCTACGAGCAGTACTTC	.	TRBV2	TRBJ2-7	TRBD1
CASSLAKGLAGGYNEQFF	TGTGCCAGCAGCTTAGCAAAGGGCCTGGCGGGAGGGTACAATGAGCAGTTCTTC	.	TRBV7-8	TRBJ2-1	TRBD2
CASSLAKLAGWDEQFF	TGTGCCAGCAGCTTAGCGAAGCTAGCGGGATGGGATGAGCAGTTCTTC	.	TRBV7-6	TRBJ2-1	TRBD2
CASSRKLAGVPSSYNEQFF	TGTGCCAGTAGTCGCAAGCTAGCGGGAGTCCCGAGCTCCTACAATGAGCAGTTCTTC	.	TRBV19	TRBJ2-1	TRBD2
CASSLEGSDSSNYEQYF	TGTGCCAGCAGCTTAGAGGGGTCCGACAGCTCAAACTACGAGCAGTACTTC	few	TRBV11-2	TRBJ2-7	.
CASSLADRRTYSGYTF	TGTGCCAGCAGCTTGGCCGACAGGCGGACTTATAGTGGCTACACCTTC	.	TRBV5-4	TRBJ1-2	.
CASSYVTFDGYTF	TGTGCCAGCAGTTACGTCACTTTCGATGGCTACACCTTC	.	TRBV6-6	TRBJ1-2	.
CASSLSDGRGGNEQFF	TGTGCCAGCAGTTTATCGGACGGGAGAGGAGGCAATGAGCAGTTCTTC	few	TRBV27	TRBJ2-1	.
CASSLRVDGGSTDTQYF	TGTGCCAGCAGCTTACGTGTAGACGGGGGTAGCACAGATACGCAGTATTTT	.	TRBV11-1	TRBJ2-3	.
CASGKTWTNHYGYTF	TGTGCCAGCGGAAAAACCTGGACAAACCACTATGGCTACACCTTC	.	TRBV6-5	TRBJ1-2	.
CASSAGLAGGEQFF	TGCGCCAGCAGCGCCGGACTAGCTGGGGGTGAGCAGTTCTTC	few	TRBV5-1	TRBJ2-1	TRBD2
CASSHTDEQYF	TGTGCCAGCAGCCACACAGACGAGCAGTACTTC	few	TRBV13	TRBJ2-7	.
CASSPPGGPGDTQYF	TGTGCCAGCAGCCCTCCCGGCGGCCCGGGAGATACGCAGTATTTT	.	TRBV9	TRBJ2-3	.
CASSRTSTSDEQFF	TGTGCCAGCAGCCGGACTAGCACCTCGGATGAGCAGTTCTTC	.	TRBV6-5	TRBJ2-1	TRBD2
CASSQEGRTDTQYF	TGTGCCAGCAGCCAAGAGGGCCGCACAGATACGCAGTATTTT	.	TRBV14	TRBJ2-3	.
CASSIAGGTEAFF	TGTGCCAGTAGTATAGCCGGAGGGACTGAAGCTTTCTTT	.	TRBV19	TRBJ1-1	.
CATDRLGRNPYEQYF	TGTGCCACCGACCGACTGGGGCGGAATCCCTACGAGCAGTACTTC	.	TRBV28	TRBJ2-7	.
CASSPGMSGSTDTQYF	TGCGCCAGCAGCCCGGGCATGAGCGGAAGCACAGATACGCAGTATTTT	few	TRBV4-3	TRBJ2-3	.
CASSFGGPEETQYF	TGTGCCAGCAGTTTCGGGGGGCCTGAAGAGACCCAGTACTTC	.	TRBV27	TRBJ2-5	.
CASSPTPVGSKNIQYF	TGTGCCAGCAGCCCCACCCCAGTCGGGTCAAAAAACATTCAGTACTTC	.	TRBV4-2	TRBJ2-4	.
CASSDPTGYGYTF	TGTGCCAGCAGTGACCCGACAGGGTATGGCTACACCTTC	.	TRBV6-1	TRBJ1-2	TRBD1
CASSLLAPEQFF	TGTGCCAGCAGCTTATTAGCTCCTGAGCAGTTCTTC	.	TRBV7-9	TRBJ2-1	.
CASSAQSFYQPQHF	TGTGCCAGCAGCGCCCAGTCTTTCTATCAGCCCCAGCATTTT	.	TRBV5-4	TRBJ1-5	.
CASSQRKGALGNYGYTF	TGTGCCAGCAGCCAAAGGAAGGGGGCCCTCGGCAACTATGGCTACACCTTC	.	TRBV14	TRBJ1-2	TRBD1
CASSTVAGGDSEQYF	TGTGCCAGCAGCACGGTAGCGGGAGGGGATTCAGAGCAGTACTTC	.	TRBV7-2	TRBJ2-7	TRBD2
CASDRGLSNQPQHF	TGTGCCAGCGACAGGGGGCTGAGCAATCAGCCCCAGCATTTT	.	TRBV6-1	TRBJ1-5	TRBD1
CASSPAEGLCEKLFF	TGTGCCAGCAGCCCAGCAGAAGGACTTTGTGAAAAACTGTTTTTT	few	TRBV14	TRBJ1-4	.
CASHRGLAPTYEQYF	TGTGCCAGTCATAGGGGACTAGCGCCCACCTACGAGCAGTACTTC	once	TRBV27	TRBJ2-7	TRBD2
CASSPRTSNSGRDTQYF	TGTGCCAGCAGCCCCCGCACCAGCAATAGTGGGAGAGATACGCAGTATTTT	once	TRBV7-2	TRBJ2-3	.
CASSYSPSGSVYEQYF	TGTGCCAGCAGTTACTCGCCTAGCGGGAGTGTCTACGAGCAGTACTTC	.	TRBV6-5	TRBJ2-7	TRBD2
CASGLVLLGGPSSNTGELFF	TGTGCTAGTGGTTTGGTCCTCTTAGGCGGGCCCTCCTCGAACACCGGGGAGCTGTTTTTT	.	TRBV12-5	TRBJ2-2	.
CASSLAEVFTLPITDTQYF	TGTGCCAGCAGCTTGGCCGAGGTTTTTACCCTACCCATCACAGATACGCAGTATTTT	.	TRBV5-4	TRBJ2-3	.
CASRRQDSTDTQYF	TGTGCCAGCAGAAGACAGGATAGCACAGATACGCAGTATTTT	.	TRBV6-1	TRBJ2-3	.
CASTPDSGYEQYF	TGTGCCAGCACCCCTGACAGCGGGTACGAGCAGTACTTC	.	TRBV28	TRBJ2-7	.
CATSREAGNNEQFF	TGTGCCACCAGCAGAGAAGCGGGCAACAATGAGCAGTTCTTC	.	TRBV15	TRBJ2-1	.
CASSTDSPLWGNEQFF	TGTGCCAGCAGTACGGACAGTCCATTGTGGGGCAATGAGCAGTTCTTC	.	TRBV6-4	TRBJ2-1	.
CASSDPSRGAGAYNEQFF	TGTGCCAGCAGTGACCCCTCCCGCGGGGCTGGAGCCTACAATGAGCAGTTCTTC	few	TRBV25-1	TRBJ2-1	.